The 23 T cell receptor beta chains in this list originate from one sample, sequenced in a study of T-cell reconstitution after alpha-beta-depleted transplantation in children. Preparation of the TCRbeta library was carried out with unique molecular identifiers. TCRdb re-called the PCR reads through MiXCR, storing one row per CDR3 protein. The sample records 300,000 to 400,000 distinct CDR3 sequences, around 25% being singletons. The sample here was PBMCs, mostly from graft donor cells, taken 180 days after TCRalphabeta/CD19-depleted stem cell transplant. These receptors originate from a male patient younger than 18 who had a stem cell transplant for acute lymphoblastic leukemia, so the T cells may come from the graft donor.

The chain couples TRBV7-7 to TRBJ2-7, with 8 bases that match TRBD1. This CDR3 comprises 12 residues. The junction had 7 bases not matched to a gene; V was cut back by 8 bases and J by 7 bases. CDR1 is SSHAT, CDR2 FNYEAQ, per germline (reference sequence). CDR3 residues: CASGQGAGEQYF. DNA of the CDR3: TGTGCCAGCGGGCAGGGGGCAGGAGAGCAGTACTTC.

This clonotype was counted a few times. The CDR3, as DNA: TGTGCCAGCATGGGTCCACTTTTTAGCACAGATACGCAGTATTTT. This gives the protein CASMGPLFSTDTQYF. The chain is built from TRBV6-1 and TRBJ2-3; D is ambiguous. Per the germline V gene, CDR1 is MNHNS and CDR2 is SASEGT. V was cut by 7 bases and J by 0 bases, with 14 bases left in between. The CDR3 has 15 amino acids.

The genes are TRBV12-3 or TRBV12-4 and TRBJ2-3, with D possibly TRBD1 on 6 matching bases. This CDR3 spans 13 amino acids. V was clipped by 4 bases and J by 4 bases, with 9 bases between them. The CDR3 DNA reads as TGTGCCAGCAGTTGGGGGCCGGCAGATACGCAGTATTTT. It codes for CASSWGPADTQYF.

This clonotype showed up just once. One end of the junction fails to match germline, which may point to a read error. The gene calls are TRBV5-1 and TRBJ2-2, with a weak D call TRBD2 (5 bases). The CDR3 has 17 amino acids. Per germline, CDR1 SGHRS and CDR2 YFSETQ. The CDR3 region has the DNA TGCGCCCGCAGCGGCTACGGGTCCCTATTTAACACCGGGGAGCTGTTTTTT. Translated: CARSGYGSLFNTGELFF.

The rearrangement joins TRBV27 to TRBJ2-3, with 8 nucleotides matching TRBD1. V was clipped by 5 bases and J by 5 bases; unmatched bases: 12. Germline V gene data show CDR1 as MNHEY and CDR2 as SMNVEV (reference sequence). The CDR3 is 16 amino acids. The CDR3 nucleotides read TGTGCCAGCAGTCCGATAGACAGGGGATGGGGAGATACGCAGTATTTT. Its translation: CASSPIDRGWGDTQYF.

The V gene is TRBV2, the J gene TRBJ2-5; TRBD1 agrees at 7 bases. Germline V gene data show CDR1 as SNHLY and CDR2 as FYNNEI. The length of the CDR3 is 16 residues. J gave up 0 bases and V 5 bases, and 9 bases lay outside the gene matches. Here the CDR3 reads CASSPTGVPYQETQYF. The CDR3 nucleotides read TGTGCCAGCAGTCCTACAGGGGTCCCGTACCAAGAGACCCAGTACTTC.

The sample holds a few counts of this clonotype. J is TRBJ1-6 and V is TRBV9; tentative D call: TRBD1 (5 bases). The CDR3 has 13 residues. Germline CDR1 SGDLS, CDR2 YYNGEE. Trimming pared 4 bases from V and 15 bases from J, leaving 17 bases between. CDR3 sequence reads: CASSLATASGLHF. For the CDR3, the DNA is TGTGCCAGCAGCTTGGCGACAGCCAGCGGCCTCCACTTT.

This clonotype was recorded a few times. V and J are TRBV29-1 and TRBJ2-1, with D unclear. The CDR3 sequence is 12 residues long. Germline V lookup: CDR1 SQVTM, CDR2 ANQGSEA. The V gene lost 4 bases and the J gene lost 2 bases, with 6 bases spanning the gap. For the CDR3, the DNA is TGCAGCGTTGGTATCCCCTACAATGAGCAGTTCTTC. Amino acids: CSVGIPYNEQFF.

In this sample, this clonotype turned up many times. The rearrangement links TRBV5-1 to TRBJ1-1, with 7 bases matching TRBD1. CDR3 length: 13 residues. Germline loops: CDR1 SGHRS, CDR2 YFSETQ. J was trimmed by 7 bases and V by 3 bases; bases with no gene match: 6. The CDR3 bases are TGCGCCAGCAGCTACGGACAGGTTGATGAAGCTTTCTTT. Protein product: CASSYGQVDEAFF.

In DNA, the CDR3 is TGCGCCAGCAGCTTGGCCAAGTATGGGGTGTTCTCCCCCTACGAGCAGTACTTC. Its protein product is CASSLAKYGVFSPYEQYF. J is TRBJ2-7 and V is TRBV5-1; D unresolved. V lost 0 bases and J 2 bases, leaving 21 bases between the germline ends. Germline V CDR1 and CDR2: SGHRS, YFSETQ. The CDR3 consists of 18 residues.

This clonotype has ten or more counts. The rearrangement joins TRBV5-1 to TRBJ2-1, with 11 nucleotides matching TRBD1. The trim removed 3 bases at V and 8 bases at J, leaving 4 bases unmatched. The CDR3 has 14 amino acids. The germline V gene has CDR1 SGHRS and CDR2 YFSETQ. The CDR3 here is CASSYRTGGDEQFF. DNA of the CDR3: TGCGCCAGCAGCTACCGGACAGGGGGCGATGAGCAGTTCTTC.

This chain connects TRBV5-1 to TRBJ1-2; 10 bases are shared with TRBD1. CDR3 length equals 15 residues. After removal of 2 bases from V and 7 bases from J, the junction contained 8 bases not matched to a gene. Germline V gene sequence: CDR1 SGHRS, CDR2 YFSETQ. The CDR3 DNA follows: TGCGCCAGCAGCTTCTCACCGAGACAGGGGGCTGGCTACACCTTC. It translates to CASSFSPRQGAGYTF.

The chain combines TRBV2 with TRBJ1-2, with D unclear. V was shortened by 2 bases and J by 8 bases, with 12 bases between the two germline ends. This CDR3 spans 13 amino acids. Germline lookup yields CDR1 SNHLY and CDR2 FYNNEI. In nucleotides, the CDR3 is TGTGCCAGCAGTGAAAGCCGGACGGGAGGCTACACCTTC. Its translation: CASSESRTGGYTF. Filled out from reference TRBV2 and TRBJ1-2, the complete variable domain reads EPEVTQTPSHQVTQMGQEVILRCVPISNHLYFYWYRQILGQKVEFLVSFYNNEISEKSEIFDDQFSVERPDGSNFTLKIRSTKLEDSAMYFCASSESRTGGYTFGSGTRLTVV.

The chain is built from TRBV12-3 or TRBV12-4 and TRBJ1-5; 8 bases line up with TRBD1. V dropped 9 bases and J dropped 4; count of bases not matched to a gene: 8. The CDR3 is 14 amino acids. The CDR3 bases are TGTGCCAGTAAACAGGGGGTATGGAATCAGCCCCAGCATTTT. It yields the protein CASKQGVWNQPQHF.

This clonotype was counted between two and nine times. V is TRBV11-2 and J is TRBJ2-1; 8 bases are a match to TRBD2. The germline V gene has CDR1 SGHAT and CDR2 FQNNGV. The V gene end was trimmed by 5 bases and the J gene end by 4 bases; junction bases not matched to a gene: 16. The CDR3 is 18 residues long. The CDR3: CASSRPGRAHVRYNEQFF. The CDR3 nucleotides read TGTGCCAGCAGCCGCCCCGGGAGGGCCCACGTTCGTTACAATGAGCAGTTCTTC.

The gene calls are TRBV7-6 and TRBJ2-3; no clear D gene. The V gene lost 1 base and the J gene lost 10 bases, with 15 bases spanning the gap. Germline CDR1 and CDR2: SGHVS and FNYEAQ. The CDR3 is 14 amino acids. CDR3 coding DNA: TGTGCCAGCAGCTTAGGGATGGACCCATTACCGCAGTATTTT. This translates into CASSLGMDPLPQYF.

This clonotype occurred many times. The V call is TRBV27, the J call TRBJ2-1; TRBD1 matches 7 bases. J gave up 5 bases and V 5 bases, and 3 bases lay outside the gene matches. This CDR3 region has 13 residues. Germline CDR1 and CDR2: MNHEY and SMNVEV (reference sequence). CDR3 nucleotides: TGTGCCAGCAGTCTAGACAGGGACAATGAGCAGTTCTTC. As protein: CASSLDRDNEQFF.

The rearrangement links TRBV7-9 to TRBJ1-5; 7 bases match TRBD1. The CDR3 contains 16 residues. The J segment lost 5 bases and the V segment lost 2 bases, leaving 9 bases of the junction unmatched. Germline CDR1 is SEHNR and CDR2 is FQNEAQ (reference sequence). CDR3 protein: CASSLSGRGSYQPQHF. The CDR3 bases are TGTGCCAGCAGCTTATCTGGCAGGGGGTCGTATCAGCCCCAGCATTTT.

The chain employs TRBV19 and TRBJ2-3; TRBD1 or TRBD2 may be the D gene (5 bases each). This CDR3 is built from 13 residues. Germline loops: CDR1 LNHDA, CDR2 SQIVND (reference sequence). Trimming shortened V by 3 bases and J by 4 bases, and 8 bases separated the two germline ends. CDR3 sequence: CASSMGEPDTQYF. CDR3 DNA sequence: TGTGCCAGTAGTATGGGGGAGCCAGATACGCAGTATTTT.

The V call is TRBV5-1, the J call TRBJ2-3, with 7 bases lining up with TRBD2. Germline V gene sequence: CDR1 SGHRS, CDR2 YFSETQ. The J segment lost 4 bases and the V segment lost 2 bases, leaving 1 base of the junction unmatched. This CDR3 region has 13 residues. The CDR3: CASSFTSADTQYF. The CDR3 nucleotides read TGCGCCAGCAGCTTCACTAGCGCAGATACGCAGTATTTT.

This sequence joins TRBV12-3 or TRBV12-4 and TRBJ2-3; 9 positions match TRBD2. This CDR3 region has 15 residues. Trimming cost V 1 base and J 5 bases; bases outside gene matches: 4. This CDR3 is CASSLVLSGRDTQYF. The DNA for the CDR3 is TGTGCCAGCAGTTTAGTCCTTAGCGGGAGAGATACGCAGTATTTT.

The V and J genes are TRBV7-3 and TRBJ2-1, with TRBD2 matching 8 bases. Germline CDR1 and CDR2: SGHTA and FQGTGA. J lost 8 bases, V lost 6 bases, and 12 bases had no gene match. The CDR3 consists of 15 residues. CDR3 protein: CASSVGQRETDEQFF. The CDR3 DNA sequence: TGTGCCAGCAGTGTGGGTCAGCGGGAGACCGATGAGCAGTTCTTC.

A single count supports this clonotype. The V gene is TRBV2, the J gene TRBJ2-1; TRBD2 matches 7 bases. V lost 8 bases to trimming and J lost 8 bases; unmatched junction nucleotides: 15. Germline V CDR1 and CDR2: SNHLY, FYNNEI. CDR3 size: 15 residues. The CDR3, as DNA: TGTGCCAGCCTAAGAATGGGACTACGGAGGGATGAGCAGTTCTTC. It translates to CASLRMGLRRDEQFF.